This T cell receptor (beta chain) stems from a study of shared clonotypes between healthy human individuals. Trimming took 1 base from V and 0 from J; bases not matched to a gene: 12. The germline gives CDR1 SQVTM, CDR2 ANQGSEA. This CDR3 has 18 residues. In the naive CD8 group, cells lacked CD45RO and were positively selected for CCR7, so terminally differentiated effector memory CD45RA+ cells were left out. Several immunoSEQ 96-well plates shared each subset's DNA, each plate a replicate. Libraries were prepared by immunoSEQ multiplex PCR; TCRdb keeps only in-frame clonotypes and omits some of them. This sample has around 2,000,000 clones, with about 94% found just once.

This sequence joins TRBV29-1 and TRBJ2-5, with 9 positions matching TRBD2. Sequencing was carried out using naive CD8+ T cells sorted from blood. The receptor was isolated from a man younger than 35 in good health. As DNA, the CDR3 is TGCAGCGTTGAAGGGCTAGCGGGGTTTTCCACGTACCAAGAGACCCAGTACTTC. Its translation: CSVEGLAGFSTYQETQYF. The variable domain in full, completed from reference TRBV29-1 and TRBJ2-5, reads SAVISQKPSRDICQRGTSLTIQCQVDSQVTMMFWYRQQPGQSLTLIATANQGSEATYESGFVIDKFPISRPNLTFSTLTVSNMSPEDSSIYLCSVEGLAGFSTYQETQYFGPGTRLLVL.